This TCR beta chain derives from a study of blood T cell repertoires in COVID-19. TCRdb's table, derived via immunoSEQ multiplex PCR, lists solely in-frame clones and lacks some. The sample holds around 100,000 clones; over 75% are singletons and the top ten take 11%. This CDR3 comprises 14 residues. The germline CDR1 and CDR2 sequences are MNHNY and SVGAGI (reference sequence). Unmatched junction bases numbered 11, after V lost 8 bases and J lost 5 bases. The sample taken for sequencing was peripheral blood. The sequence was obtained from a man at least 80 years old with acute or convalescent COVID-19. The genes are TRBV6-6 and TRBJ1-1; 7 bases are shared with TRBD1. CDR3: CASGSGDSETEAFF. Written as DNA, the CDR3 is TGTGCCAGCGGATCGGGGGACAGTGAAACTGAAGCTTTCTTT.